Following are 21 T cell receptor beta chains from one sample sequenced in a study of blood T cell repertoires in COVID-19. TCRdb's copy holds only in-frame clones and misses some; the assay was immunoSEQ multiplex PCR. The table has a few hundred thousand clones, more than 70% seen once. The sequenced sample consisted of peripheral blood. These receptors were collected from a woman in her sixties with COVID-19, enrolled during active disease.

The chain links TRBV13 to TRBJ1-2; D gene unclear. Germline CDR1 PRHDT, CDR2 FYEKMQ (reference sequence). The CDR3 has 13 residues. The V and J ends lost 1 base and 7 bases respectively, with 10 bases between them. This CDR3 reads CASSLEHRFGYTF. The CDR3 DNA follows: TGTGCCAGCAGCTTAGAACACCGTTTTGGCTACACCTTC.

The chain has TRBV7-9 and TRBJ1-6; 7 positions agree with TRBD1. Trimming at V came to 1 base and at J to 9 bases, leaving 3 bases not matched to a gene. There are 14 residues in the CDR3. Germline lookup yields CDR1 SEHNR and CDR2 FQNEAQ (reference sequence). For the CDR3, the DNA is TGTGCCAGCAGCTTAGGGACAGGAAGTTCACCCCTCCACTTT. This encodes CASSLGTGSSPLHF.

The chain carries TRBV28 and TRBJ2-7, with 7 bases fitting TRBD1. V shed 1 base, J shed 0 bases, and the junction held 6 bases outside the gene matches. The CDR3 runs 16 residues. CDR1 MDHEN and CDR2 SYDVKM come from the germline V gene. The CDR3 region has the DNA TGTGCCAGCAGTTTATTCACAGGGGCGAGCTCCTACGAGCAGTACTTC. Protein: CASSLFTGASSYEQYF.

The chain combines TRBV29-1 with TRBJ1-1, with 8 bases matching TRBD1. The V and J ends lost 7 bases and 4 bases, in that order; junction bases with no gene match: 8. The germline gives CDR1 SQVTM, CDR2 ANQGSEA. The CDR3 runs 13 residues. CDR3 sequence: CSAMRTGSTEAFF. Here the CDR3 DNA reads TGCAGCGCAATGAGGACAGGGAGCACTGAAGCTTTCTTT.

V usage is TRBV6-5 and J usage is TRBJ1-2, with D possibly TRBD1 on 6 matching bases. V shed 2 bases and J shed 9 bases, with 19 bases lying between them. The CDR3 contains 15 residues. Germline values: CDR1 MNHEY, CDR2 SVGAGI. The CDR3 sequence is CASSYRRDRTYRYTF. CDR3 bases: TGTGCCAGCAGTTACCGTCGCGACAGGACGTATCGCTACACCTTC.

The V gene is TRBV3-1 (or the pseudogene TRBV3-2), the J gene TRBJ1-2; 8 bases fit TRBD1. This CDR3 comprises 13 residues. Germline V gives CDR1 LGHDT, CDR2 YNNKEL (reference sequence). V lost 4 bases and J lost 2; bases outside the gene matches: 0. CDR3 nucleotides: TGTGCCAGCAGCCGGACAGGGAACTATGGCTACACCTTC. It is translated as CASSRTGNYGYTF.

The J gene is TRBJ2-2, the V gene TRBV28; TRBD1 agrees at 9 bases. Germline V gene sequence: CDR1 MDHEN, CDR2 SYDVKM. The V gene end was trimmed by 4 bases and the J gene end by 7 bases; junction bases not matched to a gene: 7. This CDR3 contains 15 residues. CDR3 DNA sequence: TGTGCCAGCAGTTCGGGGACAGGGAAAGGCGGGGAGCTGTTTTTT. It yields the protein CASSSGTGKGGELFF.

The chain combines TRBV5-1 with TRBJ2-7; D may be TRBD1 (6 bases). Germline assignment: CDR1 SGHRS and CDR2 YFSETQ. Trimming cost V 5 bases and J 3 bases, with 15 bases left between them. This CDR3 has 14 residues. The CDR3 protein is CASRDGRGGYEQYF. As DNA, the CDR3 is TGCGCCAGCAGAGATGGCAGGGGTGGCTACGAGCAGTACTTC.

V and J are TRBV14 and TRBJ1-1, with D unclear. Trimming cost V 7 bases and J 0 bases, with 9 bases left between them. The CDR3 runs to 13 residues. Looked up from germline, CDR1 is SGHDN and CDR2 is FVKESK. The CDR3 sequence is CASKLELNTEAFF. The CDR3 DNA is TGTGCCAGCAAGCTTGAGCTGAACACTGAAGCTTTCTTT.

V is TRBV6-5 and J is TRBJ1-2; TRBD1 matches at 9 bases. The CDR3 is 14 amino acids. After removal of 4 bases from V and 8 bases from J, the junction contained 8 bases not matched to a gene. Germline V lookup: CDR1 MNHEY, CDR2 SVGAGI. The CDR3 sequence is CASSSGTGMSGYTF. DNA for the CDR3: TGTGCCAGCAGTTCGGGGACAGGGATGAGCGGCTACACCTTC.

The chain has TRBV19 and TRBJ1-2; 7 bases line up with TRBD1. Germline trimming cut 9 bases from V and 3 bases from J; bases unmatched to any gene: 7. CDR1 and CDR2 (germline): LNHDA, SQIVND (reference sequence). CDR3 length: 13 amino acids. CDR3 residues: CASRGQSYYGYTF. The CDR3 DNA follows: TGTGCCAGCCGGGGACAGAGTTACTATGGCTACACCTTC.

In DNA form, the CDR3 reads TGTGCCAGCTCACCCGGCATTGGACAGGGTTCACCTCATGGCTACACCTTC. It is translated as CASSPGIGQGSPHGYTF. V gene TRBV18 combines with J gene TRBJ1-2; 8 bases align to TRBD1. The CDR3 loop spans 17 amino acids. V trimming: 3 bases; J trimming: 6 bases; junction bases outside the gene matches: 15. The V gene's germline CDR1 is KGHSH and CDR2 LQKENI.

V is TRBV19 and J is TRBJ1-1; D is ambiguous. This CDR3 contains 14 residues. Germline values: CDR1 LNHDA, CDR2 SQIVND (reference sequence). V lost 3 bases and J 0 bases, leaving 8 bases between the germline ends. CDR3 region: CASSMVTLNTEAFF. The CDR3 bases are TGTGCCAGTAGTATGGTGACACTGAACACTGAAGCTTTCTTT.

This clone came up once. The chain uses TRBV10-1 and TRBJ1-3; D call uncertain. V gave up 4 bases and J gave up 0 bases, with 7 bases separating them. The CDR3 is made up of 14 amino acids. CDR1 and CDR2 (germline): WNHNN, SYGVQD (reference sequence). The CDR3 loop reads CASSGGSSGNTIYF. The CDR3 nucleotides read TGCGCCAGCAGTGGAGGGAGCTCTGGAAACACCATATATTTT.

The chain joins TRBV28 to TRBJ1-5; 8 nucleotides align to TRBD1. Losses at the gene ends were 7 bases for V and 4 bases for J; bases not matched to a gene: 0. CDR1 is MDHEN, CDR2 SYDVKM, per germline. The CDR3 extends over 12 amino acids. For the CDR3, the DNA is TGTGCCAGCAACAGGGGGAATCAGCCCCAGCATTTT. It codes for CASNRGNQPQHF.

The chain employs TRBV30 and TRBJ1-1; D is possibly TRBD1 (6 bases). Trimming removed 5 bases from V and 0 bases from J, with 19 bases in between. This CDR3 spans 16 amino acids. Germline V lookup: CDR1 GTSNPN, CDR2 SVGIG (reference sequence). The CDR3 DNA is TGTGCCTGGGGGCTCAGGGGCCCAATTATGAACACTGAAGCTTTCTTT. Its translation: CAWGLRGPIMNTEAFF.

This clone was counted only a few times. The rearrangement uses TRBV5-1 and TRBJ2-7, with 10 bases that match TRBD2. CDR1 SGHRS and CDR2 YFSETQ come from the germline V gene. This CDR3 comprises 17 residues. The junction had 8 bases not matched to a gene; V was cut back by 0 bases and J by 2 bases. CDR3 protein: CASSLEKTAGGPYEQYF. CDR3 nucleotide sequence: TGCGCCAGCAGCTTGGAGAAGACAGCGGGGGGGCCCTACGAGCAGTACTTC.

This clone was recorded only once. J is TRBJ1-2 and V is TRBV7-9; TRBD1 matches 7 bases. The CDR3 has 14 residues. Germline CDR1 is SEHNR and CDR2 is FQNEAQ (reference sequence). Trimming took 0 bases from V and 5 from J; bases not matched to a gene: 3. The CDR3 loop reads CASSLATGRYGYTF. The CDR3 DNA reads TGTGCCAGCAGCTTAGCGACAGGGAGGTATGGCTACACCTTC.

The genes are TRBV3-1 (or the pseudogene TRBV3-2) and TRBJ1-1, with 8 bases lining up with TRBD1. Germline V gene sequence: CDR1 LGHDT, CDR2 YNNKEL (reference sequence). The ends lost 4 bases at V and 5 bases at J; junction bases unmatched: 9. The CDR3 is 15 residues long. The DNA for the CDR3 is TGTGCCAGCAGCCCTTACGACAGGGGAAATACTGAAGCTTTCTTT. It is translated as CASSPYDRGNTEAFF.

The chain couples TRBV10-3 to TRBJ2-3; 8 bases line up with TRBD2. Per the germline V gene, CDR1 is ENHRY and CDR2 is SYGVKD. V gave up 5 bases and J gave up 1 base; unmatched junction bases: 2. The CDR3 totals 14 residues. Here the CDR3 reads CAISSAGGTDTQYF. DNA of the CDR3: TGTGCCATCAGTTCAGCGGGGGGCACAGATACGCAGTATTTT.

The J gene is TRBJ1-2, the V gene TRBV5-1; 9 bases agree with TRBD1. V gave up 0 bases and J gave up 8 bases; unmatched junction bases: 8. Germline CDR1 reads SGHRS; CDR2 reads YFSETQ. This CDR3 contains 15 residues. CDR3 in amino acids: CASSLGDRAGAGYTF. The CDR3 DNA reads as TGCGCCAGCAGCTTGGGGGACAGGGCGGGCGCAGGCTACACCTTC.